The clone carrying this T cell receptor (beta chain) has ten or more counts. Antigen specificity is unknown. CDR1 MNHEY and CDR2 SVGEGT come from the germline V gene. V was pared by 0 bases and J by 0 bases, with 12 bases between. CDR3 length: 16 residues. MiXCR, applied by TCRdb to the 5' RACE reads, yields one record per CDR3 protein. The table lists 87,000 or so distinct CDR3 sequences, roughly 3.5% of them singletons. The data derive from a study of neurological immune-mediated disorders. Study as a whole: A relapsing-remitting course was seen in about 90% of the roughly 34 multiple sclerosis patients and a secondary progressive course in 3. General observations from the study: HTLV-1-associated myelopathy had the most TCR clonal expansion, whereas multiple sclerosis had the least (lower than in healthy controls).

The chain recombines TRBV6-2 or TRBV6-3 with TRBJ2-7; D gene unclear. This sequence was found in a woman aged 45-60 years with multiple sclerosis. Sequencing input: PBMCs. DNA of the CDR3: TGTGCCAGCAGTTACTCGTTGACGACCACCTCCTACGAGCAGTACTTC. Its translation: CASSYSLTTTSYEQYF.